One and the same sample provided the 4 T cell receptor beta chains below, sequenced in a study of graft-versus-host responses after intestinal transplantation. TCRdb's table, derived via immunoSEQ multiplex PCR, lists solely in-frame clones and lacks some. The sample comprises about 94,000 clones, about 91% of which are singletons, and under 0.55% rests with the top ten. For these TCRs, the target antigens are not known. The specimen comprised unstimulated CD8+ T cells sorted from spleen or lymph node cells, sampled before intestinal transplant. The receptor source for this set is a human donor who received an intestinal transplant.

J is TRBJ2-3 and V is TRBV27; no reliable D call. Germline assignment: CDR1 MNHEY and CDR2 SMNVEV (reference sequence). Trimming cost V 1 base and J 3 bases, with 8 bases left between them. The CDR3 contains 14 residues. CDR3: CASSLYPGTDTQYF. As DNA, the CDR3 is TGTGCCAGCAGTTTATACCCCGGGACAGATACGCAGTATTTT.

V usage is TRBV6-5 and J usage is TRBJ1-1; TRBD1 matches at 9 bases. The CDR3 covers 14 residues. V shed 5 bases, J shed 4 bases, and the junction held 5 bases outside the gene matches. The V gene's germline CDR1 is MNHEY and CDR2 SVGAGI. CDR3 sequence reads: CASSADRGATEAFF. The CDR3, as DNA: TGTGCCAGCAGTGCCGACAGGGGGGCCACTGAAGCTTTCTTT.

This chain connects TRBV6-5 to TRBJ2-7, with 9 bases identical to TRBD2. Germline CDR1 reads MNHEY; CDR2 reads SVGAGI. J gave up 0 bases and V 3 bases, and 3 bases lay outside the gene matches. CDR3 length equals 15 residues. CDR3 sequence reads: CASSYSSGTSYEQYF. The CDR3 region has the DNA TGTGCCAGCAGTTATTCTAGCGGGACCTCCTACGAGCAGTACTTC.

The rearrangement links TRBV5-1 to TRBJ2-1; 9 bases agree with TRBD2. Per germline, CDR1 SGHRS and CDR2 YFSETQ. J lost 9 bases, V lost 1 base, and 8 bases had no gene match. The CDR3 has 15 amino acids. The CDR3 loop is CASSLRRGGEGEQFF. In nucleotides, the CDR3 is TGCGCCAGCAGCTTGAGGCGGGGGGGCGAAGGTGAGCAGTTCTTC.